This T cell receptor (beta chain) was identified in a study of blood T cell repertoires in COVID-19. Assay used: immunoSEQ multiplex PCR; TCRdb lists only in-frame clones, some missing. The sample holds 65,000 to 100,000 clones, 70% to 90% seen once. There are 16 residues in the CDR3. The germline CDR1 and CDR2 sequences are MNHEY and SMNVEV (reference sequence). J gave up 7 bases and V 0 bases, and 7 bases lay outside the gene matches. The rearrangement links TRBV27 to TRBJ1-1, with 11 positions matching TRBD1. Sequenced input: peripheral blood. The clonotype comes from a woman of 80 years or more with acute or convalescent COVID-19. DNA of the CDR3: TGTGCCAGCAGTTTATCAGGGACAGGGGGGTATGGTGAAGCTTTCTTT. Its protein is CASSLSGTGGYGEAFF.